One T cell receptor beta chain is described in this entry. As yet, its antigen is unknown. Measured with immunoSEQ multiplex PCR; TCRdb has only the in-frame clones, and not every one. The sample shows more than 150,000 clones, 72% of them seen only once. The data originate from a study of cytotoxic CD8 clonotypes in ibrutinib-treated CLL. Study-wide background: Patients: some eleven relapsed/refractory, 15 treatment-naive, roughly 17 IGHV unmutated.

Germline assignment: CDR1 LGHNA and CDR2 YNFKEQ. The CDR3 has 16 residues. V trimming: 6 bases; J trimming: 5 bases; junction bases outside the gene matches: 11. TCR beta libraries used about 2 micrograms of DNA from cryopreserved PBMCs. Overall study findings and caveats: Public clonotypes, found uncommonly, either contracted or stayed stable on treatment. The study found baseline clonality above age-matched healthy donors, tracking circulating CD8+ T-cell counts.

This TCR was recovered from a human donor with chronic lymphocytic leukemia. Specimen: PBMCs, collected after 24 months of ibrutinib treatment. V is TRBV4-2 and J is TRBJ2-5, with TRBD2 matching 11 bases. The CDR3 loop is CASSQIAGGYVETQYF. DNA of the CDR3: TGTGCCAGCAGTCAAATAGCGGGAGGGTACGTGGAGACCCAGTACTTC.